Listed here are 7 T cell receptor beta chains from one sample, sequenced in a study of cytomegalovirus exposure and HLA in healthy donors. The assay was immunoSEQ multiplex PCR, and TCRdb's table has in-frame clones only and misses some. The table has 90,000 to 150,000 clones, roughly 82% seen once. Sequenced material: PBMCs. These receptors came from a man in his late teens or twenties in good health and CMV-seronegative.

The chain carries TRBV10-1 and TRBJ2-7; TRBD2 matches at 8 bases. The CDR3 loop spans 16 amino acids. V lost 0 bases, J lost 6 bases, and 10 bases stayed unmatched. CDR1 and CDR2 from the germline V gene are WNHNN and SYGVQD (reference sequence). This chain's CDR3 is CASSESSSGRAAEQYF. The CDR3 DNA reads as TGCGCCAGCAGTGAGTCGAGTTCCGGGAGGGCCGCCGAGCAGTACTTC.

This clone was picked up one time. The chain recombines TRBV10-3 with TRBJ1-1; D ambiguous. V lost 2 bases, J lost 9 bases, and 10 bases lay in between. This CDR3 comprises 12 residues. Germline values: CDR1 ENHRY, CDR2 SYGVKD. The CDR3 sequence: CAISEDTSQAFF. DNA of the CDR3: TGTGCCATCAGTGAGGACACGTCTCAAGCTTTCTTT.

The rearrangement links TRBV2 to TRBJ2-7, with 14 bases lining up with TRBD2. The CDR3 loop spans 14 amino acids. Trimming cost V 5 bases and J 6 bases; bases outside gene matches: 3. Germline CDR1 and CDR2: SNHLY and FYNNEI. CDR3 amino acids: CASSRLAGGGEQYF. The CDR3 coding sequence is TGTGCCAGCAGTAGACTAGCGGGAGGGGGCGAGCAGTACTTC.

The V and J genes are TRBV19 and TRBJ2-7, with D maybe TRBD1 (6 bases). Germline-derived CDR1 and CDR2 are LNHDA and SQIVND (reference sequence). The CDR3 length is 16 residues. Trimming cost V 1 base and J 2 bases, with 15 bases left between them. In nucleotides, the CDR3 is TGTGCCAGTAGTATAGCCGACAGGCCCACCACCTACGAGCAGTACTTC. It translates to CASSIADRPTTYEQYF.

This chain links TRBV5-5 with TRBJ2-7; D unresolved. V lost 2 bases and J lost 4, with 13 bases in between. The germline gives CDR1 SGHKS, CDR2 YYEKEE (reference sequence). CDR3 length: 14 amino acids. The CDR3 sequence: CASSFSSFGYEQYF. The CDR3 region has the DNA TGTGCCAGCAGCTTCTCGAGTTTCGGTTACGAGCAGTACTTC.

The chain has TRBV7-2 and TRBJ2-3, with 13 bases identical to TRBD2. Unmatched junction bases numbered 0, after V lost 6 bases and J lost 0 bases. CDR3 length: 15 amino acids. The germline V gene encodes CDR1 SGHTA and CDR2 FQGNSA. CDR3 bases: TGTGCCAGCAGACTAGCGGGAGGGAGCACAGATACGCAGTATTTT. Translating gives CASRLAGGSTDTQYF.

This chain connects TRBV5-4 to TRBJ2-7, with TRBD2 matching over 8 bases. V gave up 4 bases and J gave up 0 bases; unmatched junction bases: 6. The length of the CDR3 is 15 residues. Germline V gene data show CDR1 as SGHNT and CDR2 as YYREEE (reference sequence). CDR3 bases: TGTGCCAGCAGCCTAAAGCGGGAGAGCTCCTACGAGCAGTACTTC. Translated, it gives CASSLKRESSYEQYF. The whole variable domain, filled in from reference TRBV5-4 and TRBJ2-7, reads ETGVTQSPTHLIKTRGQQVTLRCSSQSGHNTVSWYQQALGQGPQFIFQYYREEENGRGNFPPRFSGLQFPNYSSELNVNALELDDSALYLCASSLKRESSYEQYFGPGTRLTVT.